Listed here are 19 T cell receptor beta chains from one sample, sequenced in a study of shared clonotypes between healthy human individuals. Some clones are missing from TCRdb's copy, which holds only in-frame ones; the method was immunoSEQ multiplex PCR. The sample includes about 2 million clones, less than 95% of them seen just once. Naive CD8 cells, CD45RO-negative and positively selected for CCR7, excluded terminally differentiated effector memory CD45RA+ cells. The sample was naive CD8+ T cells sorted from blood. The receptors derive from a man between 18 and 35 years old in good health.

The CDR3 DNA follows: TGTGCCAGCAGTTCCTCCCCCCGGGCCCAGTACTTC. It specifies CASSSSPRAQYF. The chain joins TRBV27 to TRBJ2-5, with D hard to call. CDR3 length: 12 amino acids. CDR1 and CDR2 (germline): MNHEY, SMNVEV (reference sequence). Trimming pared 4 bases from V and 9 bases from J, leaving 12 bases between.

This chain connects TRBV6-5 to TRBJ1-1, with D maybe TRBD1 (6 bases). Trimming took off 5 bases at V and 4 bases at J, with 14 bases between the two ends. The CDR3 extends over 14 amino acids. Germline V gene lookup returns CDR1 MNHEY and CDR2 SVGAGI. CDR3 nucleotides: TGTGCCAGCAGTACCGGTTTAGGGGGCACTGAAGCTTTCTTT. Protein: CASSTGLGGTEAFF.

This clone was counted only a few times. The chain is built from TRBV7-6 and TRBJ1-1; D gene uncertain. Germline CDR1 is SGHVS and CDR2 is FNYEAQ. The length of the CDR3 is 13 residues. The ends were cut back, 2 bases at V and 1 base at J, with 5 bases in the middle. The CDR3 DNA reads as TGTGCCAGCAGCTTATTTGGGAACACTGAAGCTTTCTTT. Protein: CASSLFGNTEAFF. Full variable domain (rest looked up from reference TRBV7-6 and TRBJ1-1): GAGVSQSPRYKVTKRGQDVALRCDPISGHVSLYWYRQALGQGPEFLTYFNYEAQQDKSGLPNDRFSAERPEGSISTLTIQRTEQRDSAMYRCASSLFGNTEAFFGQGTRLTVV.

V gene TRBV15 combines with J gene TRBJ2-3, with TRBD1 identical over 8 bases. The CDR3 has 14 residues. Trimming cost V 8 bases and J 0 bases; bases outside gene matches: 4. Germline lookup yields CDR1 LNHNV and CDR2 YYDKDF (reference sequence). In nucleotides, the CDR3 is TGTGCCACCTCACAGGGGGAGAGCACAGATACGCAGTATTTT. Protein sequence: CATSQGESTDTQYF.

This chain uses TRBV7-9 with TRBJ1-1; possible D gene TRBD1, 5 bases. CDR1 and CDR2 from the germline V gene are SEHNR and FQNEAQ (reference sequence). V lost 3 bases to trimming and J lost 0 bases, with 11 bases between them. The CDR3 has 15 residues. The CDR3, as DNA: TGTGCCAGCAGCTTGGGGGTGCAACTGAACACTGAAGCTTTCTTT. Protein sequence: CASSLGVQLNTEAFF. The whole variable domain, remainder taken from reference TRBV7-9 and TRBJ1-1, is DTGVSQNPRHKITKRGQNVTFRCDPISEHNRLYWYRQTLGQGPEFLTYFQNEAQLEKSRLLSDRFSAERPKGSFSTLEIQRTEQGDSAMYLCASSLGVQLNTEAFFGQGTRLTVV.

The chain has TRBV27 and TRBJ2-1, with TRBD2 as a possible D gene (5 bases). Per germline, CDR1 MNHEY and CDR2 SMNVEV (reference sequence). Between the trimmed V and J ends, which lost 0 bases and 5 bases, there was a span of 14 bases. The CDR3 spans 16 residues. The CDR3 coding sequence is TGTGCCAGCAGTTTATCTAGCGAAGGGCACCACAATGAGCAGTTCTTC. Encoded protein: CASSLSSEGHHNEQFF.

This clone appeared a single time. The chain combines TRBV6-5 with TRBJ2-2; D is uncertain. V was shortened by 3 bases and J by 6 bases, with 5 bases between the two germline ends. Per germline, CDR1 MNHEY and CDR2 SVGAGI. The CDR3 consists of 12 residues. CDR3 DNA: TGTGCCAGCAGTTATAATTCCGGGGAGCTGTTTTTT. This gives the protein CASSYNSGELFF.

The chain recombines TRBV5-6 with TRBJ1-1; D unclear. The CDR3 totals 13 residues. Germline V gives CDR1 SGHDT, CDR2 YYEEEE. V was cut by 0 bases and J by 10 bases, with 13 bases left in between. This chain's CDR3 is CASSLAADSTAFF. The CDR3 nucleotides read TGTGCCAGCAGCTTGGCCGCGGACTCCACAGCTTTCTTT.

This rearrangement joins TRBV4-1 to TRBJ1-5; D unclear. The V and J ends lost 1 base and 1 base respectively, with 8 bases between them. This CDR3 comprises 15 residues. The germline gives CDR1 MGHRA, CDR2 YSYEKL. CDR3: CASSQVRPSNQPQHF. The DNA of the CDR3 is TGCGCCAGCAGCCAAGTCCGTCCCAGCAATCAGCCCCAGCATTTT.

The V gene is TRBV6-5, the J gene TRBJ2-6, with D tentatively TRBD1 (5 bases). Trimming removed 0 bases at V and 2 bases at J, with 8 bases between. Germline CDR1 MNHEY, CDR2 SVGAGI. This CDR3 is 16 amino acids long. The CDR3 nucleotides read TGTGCCAGCAGTTACTCGGAAGGGGCTGGGGCCAACGTCCTGACTTTC. This gives the protein CASSYSEGAGANVLTF.

In its sample, this clone was seen once. This sequence joins TRBV19 and TRBJ1-1, with D perhaps matching TRBD1 (5 bases). Trimming took 0 bases from V and 1 from J, leaving 12 bases between them. The CDR3 has 16 residues. Germline V gives CDR1 LNHDA, CDR2 SQIVND (reference sequence). CDR3 sequence reads: CASSIDSGPANTEAFF. The CDR3 bases are TGTGCCAGTAGTATAGATTCGGGGCCAGCGAACACTGAAGCTTTCTTT.

V and J are TRBV9 and TRBJ2-2; the D gene is possibly TRBD2 (6 bases). The V gene lost 0 bases and the J gene lost 2 bases, with 11 bases spanning the gap. CDR1 and CDR2 (germline): SGDLS, YYNGEE. The CDR3 has 16 residues. The chain's CDR3 is CASSVVLAENTGELFF. The CDR3 nucleotides are TGTGCCAGCAGCGTAGTGTTAGCGGAAAACACCGGGGAGCTGTTTTTT.

The table lists this clone with a count of one. The J gene is TRBJ2-5, the V gene TRBV5-4; 9 nucleotides agree with TRBD2. CDR1 and CDR2 (germline): SGHNT, YYREEE (reference sequence). Trimming removed 0 bases from V and 5 bases from J; junction bases left unmatched: 8. The CDR3 is 16 residues long. As DNA, the CDR3 is TGTGCCAGCAGCTTGGGGTTAGCGGGAGTAGAGGAGACCCAGTACTTC. Its protein is CASSLGLAGVEETQYF.

As for this clone: The junction does not match germline at one end; this may be a read error. The J gene is TRBJ2-1, the V gene TRBV7-7; 9 bases are shared with TRBD2. The germline V gene has CDR1 SSHAT and CDR2 FNYEAQ (reference sequence). CDR3 length: 15 residues. DNA for the CDR3: TGTGCTAGCAGCCCGGGACTAGCAGACTACAATGAGCAGTTCTTC. Amino acids: CASSPGLADYNEQFF.

The chain joins TRBV11-3 to TRBJ1-2; 12 positions match TRBD1. Per the germline V gene, CDR1 is SGHNT and CDR2 is YENEEA. V dropped 4 bases and J dropped 6; count of bases not matched to a gene: 15. The CDR3 contains 18 residues. In DNA form, the CDR3 reads TGTGCCAGCAGCTCCGGGGCGGGACAGGGGGCTTTGCTGGATGGCTACACCTTC. Its protein is CASSSGAGQGALLDGYTF.

Worth noting for this clone: The sample contains more than one DNA sequence encoding this CDR3. V and J are TRBV19 and TRBJ2-7, with TRBD1 matching 7 bases. The V and J ends lost 5 bases and 1 base, in that order; junction bases with no gene match: 2. The CDR3 length is 13 residues. Germline CDR1 and CDR2: LNHDA and SQIVND (reference sequence). Here the CDR3 DNA reads TGTGCCAGTAGTTTGACAGGGTCCTACGAGCAGTACTTC. This encodes CASSLTGSYEQYF.

V gene TRBV9 combines with J gene TRBJ2-5; TRBD2 matches at 10 bases. Looked up from germline, CDR1 is SGDLS and CDR2 is YYNGEE. CDR3 length equals 17 residues. V dropped 0 bases and J dropped 1; count of bases not matched to a gene: 6. The CDR3 loop reads CASSVAVSGGLQETQYF. CDR3 in DNA: TGTGCCAGCAGCGTAGCTGTTAGCGGGGGGCTCCAAGAGACCCAGTACTTC.

The chain is built from TRBV5-1 and TRBJ2-1; 8 nucleotides line up with TRBD2. The CDR3 extends over 14 amino acids. J lost 8 bases, V lost 0 bases, and 4 bases had no gene match. Germline V gene sequence: CDR1 SGHRS, CDR2 YFSETQ. CDR3 in DNA: TGCGCCAGCAGCTTGGCCGGGGGGGACTATGAGCAGTTCTTC. As protein: CASSLAGGDYEQFF.

The V gene is TRBV6-5, the J gene TRBJ2-7, with 11 positions matching TRBD1. V trimming: 0 bases; J trimming: 4 bases; junction bases outside the gene matches: 5. The CDR3 is made up of 16 amino acids. Germline CDR1 MNHEY, CDR2 SVGAGI. The CDR3 sequence: CASSYSFGTGGYEQYF. The CDR3 nucleotides are TGTGCCAGCAGTTACTCCTTCGGGACAGGGGGGTACGAGCAGTACTTC.